One sample yielded the 22 T cell receptor beta chains listed below, sequenced in a study of shared clonotypes between healthy human individuals. Measured with immunoSEQ multiplex PCR; TCRdb has only the in-frame clones, and not every one. This table has over a million clones, 98% appearing once. The sequenced material came from naive CD4+ T cells sorted from blood. Specified subset: CD45RA+ positively selected. The receptors originated from a man aged 25-45 years in good health.

V and J are TRBV10-1 and TRBJ2-1; TRBD1 aligns across 8 bases. Germline values: CDR1 WNHNN, CDR2 SYGVQD (reference sequence). J gave up 9 bases and V 6 bases, and 7 bases lay outside the gene matches. There are 13 residues in the CDR3. In DNA form, the CDR3 reads TGCGCCAGCAGACCCGGGACAGGTAGTGAGCAGTTCTTC. Protein: CASRPGTGSEQFF.

V is TRBV5-1 and J is TRBJ2-7; the D gene could be TRBD1 or TRBD2 (6 bases each). The germline V and J ends were trimmed by 0 bases and 5 bases, with 9 bases remaining between them. This CDR3 is 13 amino acids long. Germline CDR1 is SGHRS and CDR2 is YFSETQ. Here the CDR3 DNA reads TGCGCCAGCAGCTTGGCGAGGGGGGACGAGCAGTACTTC. Its protein product is CASSLARGDEQYF.

This chain links TRBV6-5 with TRBJ2-7; possible D gene TRBD1, 5 bases. Per the germline V gene, CDR1 is MNHEY and CDR2 is SVGAGI. The CDR3 consists of 13 residues. The V end was cut by 0 bases, the J end by 3 bases, with 6 bases between. The CDR3 spells CASSYSRDYEQYF. For the CDR3, the DNA is TGTGCCAGCAGTTACTCCAGGGACTACGAGCAGTACTTC.

This sequence joins TRBV7-6 and TRBJ1-1; 9 positions agree with TRBD1. The CDR3 has 16 amino acids. Germline loops: CDR1 SGHVS, CDR2 FNYEAQ. With 5 bases clipped from V and 3 bases from J, the junction kept 10 bases outside the gene matches. As DNA, the CDR3 is TGTGCCAGCAGCCGTCCCGGGACAGGGAGGTACACTGAAGCTTTCTTT. Its protein is CASSRPGTGRYTEAFF.

The J gene is TRBJ2-1, the V gene TRBV28; 10 bases are shared with TRBD2. V shed 6 bases, J shed 7 bases, and the junction held 15 bases outside the gene matches. Germline CDR1 reads MDHEN; CDR2 reads SYDVKM. The CDR3 sequence is 17 residues long. The CDR3 protein is CASSKPSGRALWNEQFF. CDR3 sequence (DNA): TGTGCCAGCAGCAAACCTAGCGGGAGAGCTCTATGGAATGAGCAGTTCTTC.

Only one count was recorded for this clone. V and J are TRBV7-7 and TRBJ2-6; D perhaps matches TRBD1 (6 bases). Germline CDR1 SSHAT, CDR2 FNYEAQ (reference sequence). The CDR3 runs 15 residues. V was shortened by 10 bases and J by 0 bases, with 13 bases between the two germline ends. CDR3 DNA: TGTGCCATCCAAGACAGGAACTCTGGGGCCAACGTCCTGACTTTC. Protein sequence: CAIQDRNSGANVLTF.

The genes are TRBV7-4 and TRBJ2-7, with 12 bases matching TRBD1. Germline assignment: CDR1 SGHVT and CDR2 SQSDAQ. The ends lost 3 bases at V and 2 bases at J; junction bases unmatched: 11. The CDR3 loop spans 18 amino acids. CDR3 loop: CASSFPGTGGLRTYEQYF. The DNA of the CDR3 is TGTGCCAGCAGCTTCCCAGGGACAGGGGGCCTTAGGACCTACGAGCAGTACTTC.

V and J are TRBV5-4 and TRBJ2-5; D is ambiguous. The CDR3 loop spans 17 amino acids. CDR1 is SGHNT, CDR2 YYREEE, per germline (reference sequence). Trimming left V 4 bases short and J 5 bases short, with 24 bases between. DNA of the CDR3: TGTGCCAGCAGCCCCCCTCGGTCCGCAATGTCTCTCGAGACCCAGTACTTC. It codes for CASSPPRSAMSLETQYF.

The J gene is TRBJ2-1, the V gene TRBV19, with D perhaps matching TRBD1 (6 bases). The CDR3 is 17 residues long. CDR1 LNHDA and CDR2 SQIVND come from the germline V gene (reference sequence). Trimming took off 5 bases at V and 0 bases at J, with 17 bases between the two ends. CDR3 DNA sequence: TGTGCCAGTAGTCTCCGGACAGTTTTGAGCTCCTACAATGAGCAGTTCTTC. It encodes CASSLRTVLSSYNEQFF.

The chain has TRBV11-2 and TRBJ2-3; 7 bases line up with TRBD2. The CDR3 totals 15 residues. The germline gives CDR1 SGHAT, CDR2 FQNNGV. Trimming at V came to 1 base and at J to 4 bases, leaving 5 bases not matched to a gene. Here the CDR3 reads CASSLAGGWSDTQYF. The CDR3 DNA reads TGTGCCAGCAGCTTAGCGGGAGGATGGTCAGATACGCAGTATTTT.

This chain connects TRBV5-4 to TRBJ2-2; 7 bases line up with TRBD1. Germline assignment: CDR1 SGHNT and CDR2 YYREEE (reference sequence). Unmatched junction bases numbered 7, after V lost 1 base and J lost 1 base. The CDR3 extends over 17 amino acids. CDR3 sequence reads: CASSLKPRQGNTGELFF. Written as DNA, the CDR3 is TGTGCCAGCAGCTTGAAGCCCCGACAGGGGAACACCGGGGAGCTGTTTTTT.

The chain combines TRBV18 with TRBJ2-7; TRBD1 might be the D (5 bases). Germline values: CDR1 KGHSH, CDR2 LQKENI. V was shortened by 4 bases and J by 3 bases, with 10 bases between the two germline ends. The length of the CDR3 is 13 residues. In DNA form, the CDR3 reads TGTGCCAGCTCACGGATACAGGACTACGAGCAGTACTTC. Its translation: CASSRIQDYEQYF.

Concerning this clone itself: Additional DNA sequences in this sample encode the identical CDR3. V and J are TRBV29-1 and TRBJ2-2; perhaps TRBD1 as D (5 bases). Trimming removed 4 bases at V and 4 bases at J, with 10 bases between. The CDR3 has 13 residues. From germline, CDR1 is SQVTM and CDR2 ANQGSEA. The CDR3 DNA is TGCAGCGTTGGAAGGGGTATCACCGGGGAGCTGTTTTTT. This encodes CSVGRGITGELFF.

On this clone itself: The sample holds other DNA sequences that translate to the same CDR3. The chain uses TRBV15 and TRBJ1-4; D not resolved. The CDR3 sequence is 13 residues long. The V end lost 3 bases, the J end lost 5 bases, and 7 bases lay between the germline ends. Germline CDR1 and CDR2: LNHNV and YYDKDF (reference sequence). The CDR3 protein is CATSRDPNEKLFF. CDR3 nucleotides: TGTGCCACCAGCAGGGACCCGAATGAAAAACTGTTTTTT.

This sequence joins TRBV25-1 and TRBJ1-2; tentatively, D is TRBD1 (6 bases). With 3 bases removed from V and 5 bases from J, the gap between germline ends came to 13 bases. The CDR3 loop spans 14 amino acids. Germline V gene data show CDR1 as MGHDK and CDR2 as SYGVNS. DNA of the CDR3: TGTGCCAGCAGTGAGGGTGGGGGCGGATATGGCTACACCTTC. Protein product: CASSEGGGGYGYTF.

The chain uses TRBV29-1 and TRBJ1-4; D ambiguous. Germline CDR1 SQVTM, CDR2 ANQGSEA. The CDR3 spans 13 residues. Trimming pared 5 bases from V and 4 bases from J, leaving 11 bases between. DNA for the CDR3: TGCAGCGTTAAGCGGGATTTTAATGAAAAACTGTTTTTT. It yields the protein CSVKRDFNEKLFF. The complete variable domain, with remaining parts taken from reference TRBV29-1 and TRBJ1-4, reads SAVISQKPSRDICQRGTSLTIQCQVDSQVTMMFWYRQQPGQSLTLIATANQGSEATYESGFVIDKFPISRPNLTFSTLTVSNMSPEDSSIYLCSVKRDFNEKLFFGSGTQLSVL.

The CDR3 DNA follows: TGTGCCAGCACAGAAGGACTAGAGTGGTACAATGAGCAGTTCTTC. As protein: CASTEGLEWYNEQFF. The V gene is TRBV18, the J gene TRBJ2-1; TRBD2 aligns across 7 bases. CDR1 KGHSH and CDR2 LQKENI come from the germline V gene. CDR3 size: 15 residues. V lost 8 bases to trimming and J lost 4 bases; unmatched junction nucleotides: 11.

V and J are TRBV25-1 and TRBJ1-2, with 7 nucleotides matching TRBD1. Looked up from germline, CDR1 is MGHDK and CDR2 is SYGVNS. The CDR3 covers 16 residues. The J segment lost 4 bases and the V segment lost 5 bases, leaving 13 bases of the junction unmatched. The CDR3 region is CASSIHNRGIGYGYTF. As DNA, the CDR3 is TGTGCCAGCAGTATCCATAACAGGGGAATAGGCTATGGCTACACCTTC.

This chain links TRBV5-6 with TRBJ2-3; possible D gene TRBD1, 7 bases. V lost 4 bases and J 5 bases, leaving 20 bases between the germline ends. Germline V CDR1 and CDR2: SGHDT, YYEEEE. The CDR3 is 16 amino acids. The CDR3 DNA reads TGTGCCAGCAGCCTTCAGGACAGGAGGGGTAGAGATACGCAGTATTTT. The encoded protein is CASSLQDRRGRDTQYF.

The V and J genes are TRBV28 and TRBJ2-1; 10 positions agree with TRBD2. The CDR3 consists of 14 residues. V trimming: 10 bases; J trimming: 7 bases; junction bases outside the gene matches: 10. Germline V gene lookup returns CDR1 MDHEN and CDR2 SYDVKM. For the CDR3, the DNA is TGTGCCACCACACCGGGACTAGCGACTAATGAGCAGTTCTTC. This encodes CATTPGLATNEQFF.

V is TRBV30 and J is TRBJ2-7, with D uncertain. Germline V gives CDR1 GTSNPN, CDR2 SVGIG (reference sequence). The CDR3 is 11 amino acids. V lost 2 bases to trimming and J lost 3 bases, with 5 bases between them. CDR3 coding DNA: TGTGCCTGGAGTTCCTTCTACGAGCAGTACTTC. Translated, it gives CAWSSFYEQYF.

This rearrangement joins TRBV9 to TRBJ2-1, with 9 bases that match TRBD2. The CDR3 is 18 residues long. CDR1 is SGDLS and CDR2 is YYNGEE in the germline V gene. Germline trimming cut 0 bases from V and 9 bases from J; bases unmatched to any gene: 16. CDR3 protein: CASSVDPSAGGPLPEQFF. As DNA, the CDR3 is TGTGCCAGCAGCGTAGACCCCTCGGCGGGAGGGCCTCTTCCTGAGCAGTTCTTC.